This T cell receptor beta chain was observed in a study of Graves' ophthalmopathy and Graves' hyperthyroidism (dated by TCRdb to the late 2010s). Study-wide context: Peripheral blood was collected before any treatment was given, at the time of initial diagnosis. To tell Graves' ophthalmopathy apart from Graves' hyperthyroidism, and to predict which patients would progress to ophthalmopathy, the study relied on TCR beta repertoire signatures. In total, around 130 blood samples were TCR-sequenced: fewer than 50 ophthalmopathy, some 80 hyperthyroidism and approximately 17 hyperthyroidism-to-ophthalmopathy patients. To explore V-J signatures that separate ophthalmopathy from hyperthyroidism, a discovery set of about a hundred patients was enrolled, consisting of about 45 with ophthalmopathy and under 65 with stable hyperthyroidism. An independent validation cohort comprised roughly 20 hyperthyroidism patients and 15 to 17 patients who later progressed from hyperthyroidism to ophthalmopathy. In roughly 6 hyperthyroidism patients, the T-cell repertoires found in thyroid tissue were compared with those found in blood. Once sampling was done, hyperthyroidism patients were given methimazole at a starting dose of 30 mg daily, while ophthalmopathy patients were given high-dose intravenous methylprednisolone. The roughly 100 discovery patients were randomly split 7:3 into training and test sets. Study-level results and caveats: In cross-validation, the 13-signature model distinguished ophthalmopathy from stable hyperthyroidism with about 87% sensitivity and approximately 81% specificity, and in the test set the corresponding values were approximately 80% and 75%. In validation, the model predicted ophthalmopathy progression with 70.59% sensitivity and around 72% specificity; some 13 predicted patients were CT-confirmed with GO in a median of approximately 6.5 months. Among expanded thyroid clonotypes with frequency above 0.001, most also showed up in blood, which suggests that blood repertoires may reflect the thyroid immune response. No statistical method was used to set the sample size in advance, and the investigators knew which group each participant was assigned to.

In regard to this clonotype: Its specific antigen is unknown. Base quality data are lacking; no much larger clone is found one base away.

Ophthalmopathy patients were characterized by moderately to severely active disease, a Clinical Activity Score of at least 3, a NOSPECS grade of at least 4, and a disease duration under 3 months. Patients with other autoimmune diseases, uncontrolled infections, pregnancy or lactation were excluded from the study. Diagnosis relied on clinical symptoms, serum thyroxine, TRAb, thyroid ultrasound and orbital computed tomography. Using Ficoll-Paque density gradient centrifugation, PBMCs were isolated from 8.5 to 10 ml of fresh peripheral blood. Trizol reagent was used to extract the total RNA, and its quality was then checked on an Agilent 2100 Bioanalyzer. V is clipped by 8 bases and J by 8 bases, and the sequence between their germline boundaries is 18 bases long. The CDR3 runs 14 amino acids, cysteine and phenylalanine included. Only CDR3 DNA remains: 42 bases, in frame from the first base. CDR1 SNHLY and CDR2 FYNNEI are derived from the germline V gene.

TCR beta CDR3 regions were amplified from RNA transcripts for repertoire sequencing. A first-round RT-PCR used HTBI primers with the Qiagen OneStep RT-PCR kit, followed by a second-round multiplex PCR, size selection and purification. Sequencing of the libraries was carried out on an Illumina HiSeq2000 in paired-end mode with 100 bp reads. Concerning the study's data processing: SOAPnuke was used to process the reads, throwing out any read that had adapters, had uncalled bases, had a mean Phred below 15, or lacked an exact constant-primer or identifier match. COPE v1.2.5 was used to merge high-quality paired reads. Clonotypes were defined as unique nucleotide sequences and were aligned to IMGT TRB V, D and J references using MiTCR v1.1. Only V-J combinations with frequency above 0.0001 were analysed, covering around 99% of repertoires. For each V-J combination, a TCR clonal expansion and chaos score was defined as the ratio of F50 clonal expansion to chaos observed in the TCRdist matrix. Welch's t-statistics and random forest were used to reduce the features to some 13 V-J combinations, which were then used as input to a naive Bayes classifier. The Morisita-Horn index was used to measure how similar the thyroid and blood repertoires were. TCRdb redid the processing of the public reads, applying fastp at Q25 and MiXCR, and retained in-frame beta chains. Under each unique CDR3 protein, matching rows form one entry showing the most common genes and DNA. It is TCRdb's table, rather than the study itself, that gives the V and J calls and clone size. The table for this sample lists 450,000 or so distinct CDR3 sequences; over 13% of them were counted only once. Of the sample, approximately 9.8% falls within the top ten clones.

This receptor was identified in a woman under 40 with Graves' ophthalmopathy. Donor details come from another sample of the same person, matched by shared clones. The sample consisted of blood. Recombination linked TRBV2 to TRBJ2-2; the best D guess is TRBD2, with 5 bases matching. The DNA sequence is TGTGCCAGCGGTCTGGACTCTCGTGCAGGGGAGCTGTTTTTT. The translation is CASGLDSRAGELFF.